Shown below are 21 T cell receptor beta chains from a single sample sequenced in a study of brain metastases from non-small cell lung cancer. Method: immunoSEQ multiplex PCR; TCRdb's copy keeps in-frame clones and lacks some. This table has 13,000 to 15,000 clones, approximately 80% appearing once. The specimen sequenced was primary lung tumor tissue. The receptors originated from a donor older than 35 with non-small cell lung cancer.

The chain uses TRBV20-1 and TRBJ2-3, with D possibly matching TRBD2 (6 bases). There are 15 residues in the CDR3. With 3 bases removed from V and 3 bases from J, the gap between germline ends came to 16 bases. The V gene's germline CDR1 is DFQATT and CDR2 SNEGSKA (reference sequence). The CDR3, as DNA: TGCAGTGCTAGTGGGGGGACCACCGGGACAGATACGCAGTATTTT. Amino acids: CSASGGTTGTDTQYF.

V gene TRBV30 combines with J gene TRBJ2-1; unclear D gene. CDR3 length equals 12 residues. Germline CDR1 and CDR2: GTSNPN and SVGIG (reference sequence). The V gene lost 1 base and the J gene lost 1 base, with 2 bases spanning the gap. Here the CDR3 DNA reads TGTGCCTGGAGTGGGTCCTACAATGAGCAGTTCTTC. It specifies CAWSGSYNEQFF. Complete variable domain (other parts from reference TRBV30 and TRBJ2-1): SQTIHQWPATLVQPVGSPLSLECTVEGTSNPNLYWYRQAAGRGLQLLFYSVGIGQISSEVPQNLSASRPQDRQFILSSKKLLLSDSGFYLCAWSGSYNEQFFGPGTRLTVL.

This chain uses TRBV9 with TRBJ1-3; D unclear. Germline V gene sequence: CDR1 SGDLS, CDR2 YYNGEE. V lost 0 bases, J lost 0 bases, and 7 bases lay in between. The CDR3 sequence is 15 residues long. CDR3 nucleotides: TGTGCCAGCAGCGTAGATTCCCGCTCTGGAAACACCATATATTTT. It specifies CASSVDSRSGNTIYF.

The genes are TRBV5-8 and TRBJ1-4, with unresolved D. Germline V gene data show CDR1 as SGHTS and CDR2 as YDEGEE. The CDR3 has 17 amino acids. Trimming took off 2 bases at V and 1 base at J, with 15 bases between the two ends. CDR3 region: CASSFGDPPGTNEKLFF. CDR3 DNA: TGTGCCAGCAGCTTCGGCGATCCCCCGGGAACTAATGAAAAACTGTTTTTT.

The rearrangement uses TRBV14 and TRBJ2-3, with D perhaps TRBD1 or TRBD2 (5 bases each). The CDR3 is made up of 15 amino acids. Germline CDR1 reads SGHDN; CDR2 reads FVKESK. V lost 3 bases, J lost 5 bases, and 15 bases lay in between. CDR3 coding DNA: TGTGCCAGCAGCCAGATCGGGGCCCTGGGAGATACGCAGTATTTT. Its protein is CASSQIGALGDTQYF. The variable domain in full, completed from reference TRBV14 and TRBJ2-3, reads EAGVTQFPSHSVIEKGQTVTLRCDPISGHDNLYWYRRVMGKEIKFLLHFVKESKQDESGMPNNRFLAERTGGTYSTLKVQPAELEDSGVYFCASSQIGALGDTQYFGPGTRLTVL.

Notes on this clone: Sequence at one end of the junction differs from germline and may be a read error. The CDR3 DNA reads TGTGCCACCAGTCATTTCTCTAGCGGCGAGCAGTTCTTC. The encoded protein is CATSHFSSGEQFF. V gene TRBV24-1 combines with J gene TRBJ2-1; 7 bases are a match to TRBD2. The CDR3 has 13 amino acids. Per the germline V gene, CDR1 is KGHDR and CDR2 is SFDVKD.

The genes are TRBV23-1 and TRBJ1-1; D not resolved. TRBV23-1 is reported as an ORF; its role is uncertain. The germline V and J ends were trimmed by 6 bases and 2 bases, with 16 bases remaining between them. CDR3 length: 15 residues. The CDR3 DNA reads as TGCGCCAGCAGCCTACGATACATGCAAAACACTGAAGCTTTCTTT. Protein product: CASSLRYMQNTEAFF.

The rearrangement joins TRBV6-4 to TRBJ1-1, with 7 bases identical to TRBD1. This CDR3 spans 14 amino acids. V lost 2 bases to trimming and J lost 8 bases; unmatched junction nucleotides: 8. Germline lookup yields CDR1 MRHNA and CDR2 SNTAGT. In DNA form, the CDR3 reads TGTGCCAGCAGTGACCCGGACAGGTCCGAGGAAGCTTTCTTT. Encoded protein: CASSDPDRSEEAFF.

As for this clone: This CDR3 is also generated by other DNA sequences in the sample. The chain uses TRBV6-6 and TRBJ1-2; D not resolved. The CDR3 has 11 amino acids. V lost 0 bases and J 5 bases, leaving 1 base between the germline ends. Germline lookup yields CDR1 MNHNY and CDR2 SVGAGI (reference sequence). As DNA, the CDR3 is TGTGCCAGCAGTTACTCGTATGGCTACACCTTC. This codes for CASSYSYGYTF.

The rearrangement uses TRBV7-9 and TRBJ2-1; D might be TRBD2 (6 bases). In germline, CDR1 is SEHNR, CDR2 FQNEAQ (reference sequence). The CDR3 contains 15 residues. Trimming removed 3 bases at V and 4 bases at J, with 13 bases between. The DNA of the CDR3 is TGTGCCAGCAGCTTGGGGGGTAGGGCATACAATGAGCAGTTCTTC. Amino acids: CASSLGGRAYNEQFF.

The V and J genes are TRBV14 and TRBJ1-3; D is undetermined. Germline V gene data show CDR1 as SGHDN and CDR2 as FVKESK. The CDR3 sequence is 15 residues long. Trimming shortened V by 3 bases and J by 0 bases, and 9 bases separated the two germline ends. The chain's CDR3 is CASSHWPISGNTIYF. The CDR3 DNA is TGTGCCAGCAGCCACTGGCCCATCTCTGGAAACACCATATATTTT.

CDR3 loop: CASSQDSSGNTIYF. In DNA, the CDR3 is TGTGCCAGCAGCCAGGACAGCTCTGGAAACACCATATATTTT. The chain joins TRBV3-1 (or the pseudogene TRBV3-2) to TRBJ1-3, with D possibly TRBD1 on 6 matching bases. The CDR3 is 14 amino acids. V was pared by 3 bases and J by 0 bases, with 6 bases between. Germline values: CDR1 LGHDT, CDR2 YNNKEL (reference sequence).

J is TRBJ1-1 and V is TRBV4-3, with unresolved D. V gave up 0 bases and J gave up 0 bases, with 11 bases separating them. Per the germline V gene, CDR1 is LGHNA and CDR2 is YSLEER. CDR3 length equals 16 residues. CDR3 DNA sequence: TGCGCCAGCAGCCAAGATTTGACATTCATGAACACTGAAGCTTTCTTT. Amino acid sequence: CASSQDLTFMNTEAFF.

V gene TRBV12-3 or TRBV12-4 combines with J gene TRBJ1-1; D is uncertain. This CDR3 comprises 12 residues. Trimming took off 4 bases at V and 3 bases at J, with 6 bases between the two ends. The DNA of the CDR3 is TGTGCCAGCAGTTCGCCGTACACTGAAGCTTTCTTT. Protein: CASSSPYTEAFF.

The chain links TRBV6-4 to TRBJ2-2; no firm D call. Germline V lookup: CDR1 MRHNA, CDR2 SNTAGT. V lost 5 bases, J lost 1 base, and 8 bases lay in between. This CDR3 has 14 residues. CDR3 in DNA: TGTGCCAGCAGTCTGACATGGAACACCGGGGAGCTGTTTTTT. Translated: CASSLTWNTGELFF.

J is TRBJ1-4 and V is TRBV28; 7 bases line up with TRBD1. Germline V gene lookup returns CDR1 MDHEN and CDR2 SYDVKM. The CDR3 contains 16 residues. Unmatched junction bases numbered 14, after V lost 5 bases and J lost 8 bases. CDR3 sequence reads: CASSPYTGALPEKLFF. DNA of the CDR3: TGTGCCAGCAGTCCTTACACAGGGGCCCTCCCCGAAAAACTGTTTTTT.

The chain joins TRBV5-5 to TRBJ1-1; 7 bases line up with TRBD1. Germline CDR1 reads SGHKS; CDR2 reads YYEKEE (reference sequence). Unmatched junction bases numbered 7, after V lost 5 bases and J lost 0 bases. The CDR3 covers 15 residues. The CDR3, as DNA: TGTGCCAGCAGGAATATACAGGGGATGAACACTGAAGCTTTCTTT. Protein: CASRNIQGMNTEAFF.

The CDR3 DNA reads TGTGCCACCACCAAAGCCCGCGGGGGCTCCTACAATGAGCAGTTCTTC. Translated, it gives CATTKARGGSYNEQFF. The rearrangement uses TRBV15 and TRBJ2-1, with TRBD2 matching over 7 bases. Trimming took 7 bases from V and 0 from J; bases not matched to a gene: 9. CDR3 size: 16 residues. The germline V gene encodes CDR1 LNHNV and CDR2 YYDKDF (reference sequence).

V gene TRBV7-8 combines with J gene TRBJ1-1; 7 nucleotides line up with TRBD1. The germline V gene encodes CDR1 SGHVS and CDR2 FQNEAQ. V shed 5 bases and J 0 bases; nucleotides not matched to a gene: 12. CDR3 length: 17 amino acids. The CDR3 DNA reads TGTGCCAGCAGCCCCTTCTCGGGACAGCGCTTGAACACTGAAGCTTTCTTT. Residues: CASSPFSGQRLNTEAFF.

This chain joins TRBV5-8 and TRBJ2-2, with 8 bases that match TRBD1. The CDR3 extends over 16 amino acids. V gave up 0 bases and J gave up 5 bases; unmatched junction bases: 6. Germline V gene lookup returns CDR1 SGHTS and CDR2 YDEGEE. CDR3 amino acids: CASSLDSGQGTGELFF. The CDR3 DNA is TGTGCCAGCAGCTTGGATTCCGGACAGGGTACCGGGGAGCTGTTTTTT.

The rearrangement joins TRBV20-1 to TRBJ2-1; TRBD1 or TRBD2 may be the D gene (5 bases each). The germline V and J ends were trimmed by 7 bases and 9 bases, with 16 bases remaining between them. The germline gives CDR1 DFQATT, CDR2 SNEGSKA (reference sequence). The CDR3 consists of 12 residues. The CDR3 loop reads CSVSPGPREQFF. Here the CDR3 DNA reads TGCAGTGTTAGTCCGGGACCCCGTGAGCAGTTCTTC.